A selection of T cell receptor beta chains follows, all from one sample in a study of beta chain features in type 1 diabetes. The method was immunoSEQ multiplex PCR; TCRdb's version includes in-frame clones alone and lacks a portion of them. The sample contains about 330,000 clones, more than 9.5% of which appear only once. Sequenced input: naive CD4+ T cells from blood. The receptors were sampled from a young woman in good health. The CDR3 runs from the conserved cysteine through the conserved F or W. The order of the fields is D gene, J gene, V gene, clone size, CDR3 protein, CDR3 DNA. D genes are given only for firm matches. Clone size, where shown, is once, few, many, or a class for clones that have expanded.

d_call: .
j_call: TRBJ1-4
v_call: TRBV28
clone_size: .
cdr3_aa: CASRRRTTGTLGGLFF
cdr3_nt: TGTGCCAGCAGGAGACGCACGACTGGGACTCTGGGTGGACTGTTTTTT

d_call: .
j_call: TRBJ2-5
v_call: TRBV4-2
clone_size: few
cdr3_aa: CASSQDEIAAQETQYF
cdr3_nt: TGTGCCAGCAGCCAAGATGAAATAGCGGCCCAAGAGACCCAGTACTTC

d_call: .
j_call: TRBJ1-2
v_call: TRBV2
clone_size: few
cdr3_aa: CASSEEQGNGYTF
cdr3_nt: TGTGCCAGCAGTGAAGAACAGGGAAATGGCTACACCTTC

d_call: .
j_call: TRBJ2-1
v_call: TRBV28
clone_size: .
cdr3_aa: CASVAGTDNEQFF
cdr3_nt: TGTGCCAGCGTCGCGGGTACAGACAATGAGCAGTTCTTC

d_call: .
j_call: TRBJ1-5
v_call: TRBV7-2
clone_size: .
cdr3_aa: CASSLDSYLSQHF
cdr3_nt: TGTGCCAGCAGCTTAGACTCCTATCTATCCCAGCATTTT

d_call: TRBD1
j_call: TRBJ1-2
v_call: TRBV7-9
clone_size: .
cdr3_aa: CASSLAGTADSYGYTF
cdr3_nt: TGTGCCAGCAGCTTAGCCGGGACAGCCGATTCCTATGGCTACACCTTC

d_call: TRBD2
j_call: TRBJ2-4
v_call: TRBV7-9
clone_size: few
cdr3_aa: CASSLIAGGRQGKNIQYF
cdr3_nt: TGTGCCAGCAGCTTAATTGCGGGAGGGCGTCAGGGCAAAAACATTCAGTACTTC

d_call: TRBD2
j_call: TRBJ2-3
v_call: TRBV28
clone_size: few
cdr3_aa: CASSSGLAGDGTDTQYF
cdr3_nt: TGTGCCAGCAGTTCGGGACTAGCGGGAGATGGGACAGATACGCAGTATTTT

d_call: TRBD2
j_call: TRBJ2-1
v_call: TRBV6-4
clone_size: few
cdr3_aa: CASSDRGLVRHNEQFF
cdr3_nt: TGTGCCAGCAGTGACCGGGGACTAGTTCGCCACAATGAGCAGTTCTTC

d_call: TRBD2
j_call: TRBJ2-1
v_call: TRBV6-5
clone_size: .
cdr3_aa: CASTVTSGPVNEQFF
cdr3_nt: TGTGCCAGCACCGTGACTAGCGGACCTGTGAATGAGCAGTTCTTC

d_call: .
j_call: TRBJ2-7
v_call: TRBV7-9
clone_size: few
cdr3_aa: CASSAIASALRYEQYF
cdr3_nt: TGTGCCAGCAGCGCAATAGCTAGCGCCCTCAGGTACGAGCAGTACTTC

d_call: TRBD1
j_call: TRBJ2-7
v_call: TRBV30
clone_size: .
cdr3_aa: CAWSTTGVEQYF
cdr3_nt: TGTGCCTGGAGTACGACAGGGGTCGAGCAGTACTTC

d_call: TRBD2
j_call: TRBJ2-7
v_call: TRBV23-1
clone_size: .
cdr3_aa: CASSPKVEREASTYEQYF
cdr3_nt: TGCGCCAGCAGTCCCAAGGTCGAGCGGGAGGCCTCTACCTACGAGCAGTACTTC

d_call: .
j_call: TRBJ2-5
v_call: TRBV19
clone_size: .
cdr3_aa: CASSIGLQETQYF
cdr3_nt: TGTGCCAGTAGTATCGGTCTCCAAGAGACCCAGTACTTC

d_call: .
j_call: TRBJ2-5
v_call: TRBV27
clone_size: .
cdr3_aa: CASSLYSSLTQYF
cdr3_nt: TGTGCCAGCAGTTTGTACTCTTCTCTGACCCAGTACTTC

d_call: .
j_call: TRBJ2-1
v_call: TRBV2
clone_size: .
cdr3_aa: CASTAQGVDSYNEQFF
cdr3_nt: TGTGCCAGCACCGCACAGGGAGTGGATTCCTACAATGAGCAGTTCTTC

d_call: .
j_call: TRBJ2-1
v_call: TRBV10-3
clone_size: few
cdr3_aa: CAISERQSSYNEQFF
cdr3_nt: TGTGCCATCAGTGAGAGACAGAGCTCCTACAATGAGCAGTTCTTC

d_call: TRBD1
j_call: TRBJ1-1
v_call: TRBV6-6
clone_size: few
cdr3_aa: CASSRDRGRNTEAFF
cdr3_nt: TGTGCCAGCAGTCGGGACAGGGGACGGAACACTGAAGCTTTCTTT

d_call: TRBD1
j_call: TRBJ1-2
v_call: TRBV6-5
clone_size: few
cdr3_aa: CASSFQGAFGYTF
cdr3_nt: TGTGCCAGCAGTTTTCAGGGGGCGTTCGGCTACACCTTC

d_call: .
j_call: TRBJ1-5
v_call: TRBV5-1
clone_size: .
cdr3_aa: CASSPGSSGSYSNQPQHF
cdr3_nt: TGCGCCAGCAGCCCGGGGTCGTCGGGGAGTTATAGCAATCAGCCCCAGCATTTT

d_call: .
j_call: TRBJ1-1
v_call: TRBV11-1
clone_size: few
cdr3_aa: CASSFSGTLGYTEAFF
cdr3_nt: TGTGCCAGCAGCTTTTCGGGAACTCTGGGGTACACTGAAGCTTTCTTT

d_call: .
j_call: TRBJ2-2
v_call: TRBV9
clone_size: .
cdr3_aa: CASSPRTRNTGELFF
cdr3_nt: TGTGCCAGCAGCCCCCGGACACGGAACACCGGGGAGCTGTTTTTT

d_call: .
j_call: TRBJ1-1
v_call: TRBV5-1
clone_size: few
cdr3_aa: CASSLDRNTEAFF
cdr3_nt: TGCGCCAGCAGCTTGGACAGGAACACTGAAGCTTTCTTT

d_call: TRBD1
j_call: TRBJ2-7
v_call: TRBV9
clone_size: .
cdr3_aa: CASSFTGGPDTYEQYF
cdr3_nt: TGTGCCAGCAGCTTTACAGGGGGCCCCGATACCTACGAGCAGTACTTC

d_call: .
j_call: TRBJ1-5
v_call: TRBV28
clone_size: .
cdr3_aa: CASTIREGIGNQPQHF
cdr3_nt: TGTGCCAGCACAATAAGGGAGGGGATCGGCAATCAGCCCCAGCATTTT

d_call: TRBD1
j_call: TRBJ2-3
v_call: TRBV30
clone_size: few
cdr3_aa: CAWRTGQGGTDTQYF
cdr3_nt: TGTGCCTGGAGGACCGGACAGGGAGGCACAGATACGCAGTATTTT

d_call: .
j_call: TRBJ2-2
v_call: TRBV2
clone_size: few
cdr3_aa: CASSPQFTGELFF
cdr3_nt: TGTGCCAGCAGCCCTCAGTTCACCGGGGAGCTGTTTTTT

d_call: TRBD1
j_call: TRBJ2-5
v_call: TRBV9
clone_size: .
cdr3_aa: CASSAGTAVATQYF
cdr3_nt: TGTGCCAGCAGCGCCGGGACAGCCGTCGCGACCCAGTACTTC

d_call: TRBD1
j_call: TRBJ1-2
v_call: TRBV5-1
clone_size: few
cdr3_aa: CASSRTGGAGGYTF
cdr3_nt: TGCGCCAGCAGCCGGACAGGGGGCGCGGGGGGCTACACCTTC

d_call: TRBD2
j_call: TRBJ2-3
v_call: TRBV7-9
clone_size: .
cdr3_aa: CASSLASGGDTQYF
cdr3_nt: TGTGCCAGCAGCTTGGCTAGCGGGGGAGATACGCAGTATTTT

d_call: .
j_call: TRBJ2-7
v_call: TRBV30
clone_size: few
cdr3_aa: CAWSVNRDEQYF
cdr3_nt: TGTGCCTGGAGTGTAAACAGGGACGAGCAGTACTTC

d_call: TRBD1
j_call: TRBJ1-1
v_call: TRBV7-9
clone_size: few
cdr3_aa: CASSSRQGASTEAFF
cdr3_nt: TGTGCCAGCAGCTCACGACAGGGGGCTAGCACTGAAGCTTTCTTT

d_call: TRBD1
j_call: TRBJ1-4
v_call: TRBV2
clone_size: few
cdr3_aa: CASCLQGANEKLFF
cdr3_nt: TGTGCCAGCTGCCTACAGGGGGCTAATGAAAAACTGTTTTTT

d_call: TRBD1
j_call: TRBJ1-2
v_call: TRBV29-1
clone_size: .
cdr3_aa: CSARPQGAGGYTF
cdr3_nt: TGCAGCGCCCGTCCCCAGGGGGCCGGTGGCTACACCTTC

d_call: .
j_call: TRBJ2-1
v_call: TRBV5-4
clone_size: few
cdr3_aa: CASSLLKGNEQFF
cdr3_nt: TGTGCCAGCAGCTTATTGAAGGGGAATGAGCAGTTCTTC

d_call: TRBD2
j_call: TRBJ2-3
v_call: TRBV29-1
clone_size: few
cdr3_aa: CSVGSGRAGADTQYF
cdr3_nt: TGCAGCGTTGGGAGCGGGAGGGCCGGTGCAGATACGCAGTATTTT

d_call: .
j_call: TRBJ1-5
v_call: TRBV18
clone_size: few
cdr3_aa: CASSRADSNQPQHF
cdr3_nt: TGTGCCAGCTCACGAGCGGATAGCAATCAGCCCCAGCATTTT

d_call: .
j_call: TRBJ2-5
v_call: TRBV6-5
clone_size: .
cdr3_aa: CASKTGQETQYF
cdr3_nt: TGTGCCAGCAAGACAGGACAAGAGACCCAGTACTTC

d_call: TRBD1
j_call: TRBJ1-2
v_call: TRBV5-6
clone_size: .
cdr3_aa: CASSLGGQGNYGYTF
cdr3_nt: TGTGCCAGCAGCTTGGGGGGACAGGGGAACTATGGCTACACCTTC

d_call: TRBD1
j_call: TRBJ1-1
v_call: TRBV30
clone_size: .
cdr3_aa: CARNAGGTEAFF
cdr3_nt: TGTGCCCGGAACGCAGGGGGCACTGAAGCTTTCTTT

d_call: .
j_call: TRBJ2-1
v_call: TRBV7-8
clone_size: .
cdr3_aa: CASSFRVPRTANYNEQFF
cdr3_nt: TGTGCCAGCAGCTTTCGCGTCCCTCGGACTGCCAACTACAATGAGCAGTTCTTC

d_call: TRBD2
j_call: TRBJ2-5
v_call: TRBV15
clone_size: few
cdr3_aa: CATSRDWGGQETQYF
cdr3_nt: TGTGCCACCAGCAGAGATTGGGGGGGACAAGAGACCCAGTACTTC

d_call: .
j_call: TRBJ1-4
v_call: TRBV28
clone_size: few
cdr3_aa: CASSRPPEGNEKLFF
cdr3_nt: TGTGCCAGCAGTCGGCCCCCGGAGGGGAATGAAAAACTGTTTTTT

d_call: TRBD2
j_call: TRBJ2-7
v_call: TRBV5-1
clone_size: .
cdr3_aa: CASTREGEGEQYF
cdr3_nt: TGCGCCAGCACCCGGGAGGGGGAAGGCGAGCAGTACTTC

d_call: TRBD2
j_call: TRBJ2-3
v_call: TRBV5-1
clone_size: few
cdr3_aa: CASSKPGLAQTDTQYF
cdr3_nt: TGCGCCAGCAGCAAACCGGGACTAGCGCAGACAGATACGCAGTATTTT

d_call: TRBD2
j_call: TRBJ2-7
v_call: TRBV5-1
clone_size: few
cdr3_aa: CASSPLGTRGGYEQYF
cdr3_nt: TGCGCCAGCAGCCCCCTTGGGACTAGGGGAGGCTACGAGCAGTACTTC